What follows are 30 T cell receptor beta chains derived from one specimen sequenced in a study of identical twins. MiXCR was run by TCRdb on the 5' RACE reads, yielding one entry per CDR3 protein. The sample includes 1.5 million to 2 million distinct CDR3 sequences, about 32% of them seen just once. The sequenced material came from cord blood. The receptors were sampled from a newborn girl in good health.

On this clonotype: The junction does not match germline at one end; this may be a read error. The chain carries TRBV2 and TRBJ1-6; 9 bases fit TRBD1. CDR3 length equals 14 residues. Germline V CDR1 and CDR2: SNHLY, FYNNEI. In nucleotides, the CDR3 is TGTGCCAGTGGACAGGGGATTGGAAATTCACCCCTCGACTTT. This translates into CASGQGIGNSPLDF.

This clonotype was seen at least ten times. The gene calls are TRBV29-1 and TRBJ2-5; 7 bases are a match to TRBD1. Per germline, CDR1 SQVTM and CDR2 ANQGSEA. V trimming: 5 bases; J trimming: 5 bases; junction bases outside the gene matches: 8. The length of the CDR3 is 13 residues. CDR3 in DNA: TGCAGCGTTCCAAGACAGGGCGGCGAGACCCAGTACTTC. Translated, it gives CSVPRQGGETQYF.

This clonotype has only a few counts. The rearrangement uses TRBV4-2 and TRBJ1-1; 7 bases are a match to TRBD1. Looked up from germline, CDR1 is LGHNA and CDR2 is YNFKEQ. The CDR3 consists of 15 residues. Trimming cost V 3 bases and J 1 base; bases outside gene matches: 5. The CDR3 bases are TGTGCCAGCAGCCAGCCGGACAGGCCGAACACTGAAGCTTTCTTT. It specifies CASSQPDRPNTEAFF.

The V gene is TRBV7-2, the J gene TRBJ2-3; D is possibly TRBD2 (7 bases). CDR1 and CDR2 from the germline V gene are SGHTA and FQGNSA. The CDR3 is 16 amino acids. With 5 bases removed from V and 4 bases from J, the gap between germline ends came to 19 bases. CDR3 coding DNA: TGTGCCAGCAGCAGGGGGGGACTCTTCACGGCAGATACGCAGTATTTT. Translation gives CASSRGGLFTADTQYF.

A word on this clonotype: Given a far larger clone just one base away, this is likely a sequencing read error. This rearrangement joins TRBV28 to TRBJ1-1, with a possible D match to TRBD1 (6 bases). The CDR3 runs 11 residues. The germline V and J ends were trimmed by 6 bases and 7 bases, with 9 bases remaining between them. Looked up from germline, CDR1 is MDHEN and CDR2 is SYDVKM. This CDR3 reads CASSRDIEAFF. The CDR3, as DNA: TGTGCCAGCAGCCGGGACATTGAAGCTTTCTTT.

This clonotype turned up a few times. The chain couples TRBV29-1 to TRBJ1-2; 8 positions match TRBD1. CDR1 and CDR2 (germline): SQVTM, ANQGSEA. After removal of 2 bases from V and 0 bases from J, the junction contained 5 bases not matched to a gene. The CDR3 contains 15 residues. CDR3 amino acids: CSVESRQGTNYGYTF. DNA of the CDR3: TGCAGCGTTGAATCGAGACAGGGGACTAACTATGGCTACACCTTC.

The CDR3 DNA reads as TGCGCCAGCAGCCAAGGAGCTATGGAATACAATGAGCAGTACTTC. This encodes CASSQGAMEYNEQYF. This chain connects TRBV4-1 to TRBJ2-5, with D unclear. CDR3 length equals 15 residues. Trimming left V 1 base short and J 11 bases short, with 20 bases between. The germline CDR1 and CDR2 sequences are MGHRA and YSYEKL.

The chain is built from TRBV28 and TRBJ1-4; the match to TRBD1 covers 7 bases. From germline, CDR1 is MDHEN and CDR2 SYDVKM. The V and J ends lost 3 bases and 8 bases, in that order; junction bases with no gene match: 12. This CDR3 spans 16 amino acids. The CDR3 region is CASSFPFTGEGEKLFF. In nucleotides, the CDR3 is TGTGCCAGCAGTTTCCCCTTCACAGGGGAAGGCGAAAAACTGTTTTTT.

Of note for this clonotype: Germline is not matched at one junction end, which may reflect a read error. The chain uses TRBV6-5 and TRBJ1-2; D unclear. The CDR3 sequence is 16 residues long. The V gene's germline CDR1 is MNHEY and CDR2 SVGAGI. CDR3 loop: CAGSYRWARGSNGYTF. CDR3 nucleotides: TGTGCCGGCAGTTACCGTTGGGCCCGAGGGAGTAATGGCTACACCTTC.

There are a few counts of this clonotype. This chain joins TRBV6-1 and TRBJ2-1, with TRBD2 matching over 7 bases. TRBJ2-7 matches the DNA end more closely, so the J call is doubtful. Germline CDR1 MNHNS, CDR2 SASEGT. This CDR3 region has 15 residues. Written as DNA, the CDR3 is TGTGCCAGCGGAAAAGCGGGAACGAATTACAATGAGCAGTACTTC. Encoded protein: CASGKAGTNYNEQYF.

The V gene is TRBV3-1, the J gene TRBJ2-5; tentatively, D is TRBD1 (5 bases). The end of the DNA is better explained by TRBJ2-7, so the J call may be wrong. Germline V gene data show CDR1 as LGHDT and CDR2 as YNNKEL (reference sequence). CDR3 length: 14 residues. CDR3: CASSQMGQADEQYF. CDR3 nucleotide sequence: TGTGCCAGCAGCCAAATGGGGCAGGCCGACGAGCAGTACTTC.

This clonotype showed up many times. A junction boundary mismatches the germline segment, possibly from a read error. CDR3 sequence: CASSLRSSGANVLTF. In nucleotides, the CDR3 is TGCGCCAGCAGCTTGAGGTCATCTGGGGCCAACGTCCTGACTTTC. The chain links TRBV27 to TRBJ2-6; D unresolved. The germline CDR1 and CDR2 sequences are MNHEY and SMNVEV (reference sequence). The length of the CDR3 is 15 residues.

This rearrangement joins TRBV6-1 to TRBJ2-7; possible D gene TRBD1, 6 bases. The CDR3 consists of 14 residues. CDR1 and CDR2 (germline): MNHNS, SASEGT. V lost 8 bases, J lost 1 base, and 15 bases lay in between. CDR3 region: CASVPRGISYEQYF. The CDR3 bases are TGTGCCAGCGTCCCTAGGGGGATATCCTACGAGCAGTACTTC.

This clonotype came up many times. This chain connects TRBV11-1 to TRBJ2-1, with no clear D. Germline V gives CDR1 SGHAT, CDR2 FQDESV (reference sequence). The CDR3 is made up of 16 amino acids. V was trimmed by 1 base and J by 5 bases, leaving 15 bases between them. CDR3 sequence reads: CASSLVRSLIDNEQFF. The CDR3 DNA is TGTGCCAGCAGCTTAGTTAGGTCCTTAATCGACAATGAGCAGTTCTTC.

This sequence joins TRBV19 and TRBJ1-1; TRBD1 matches 7 bases. This CDR3 is built from 16 residues. V lost 4 bases, J lost 1 base, and 9 bases stayed unmatched. CDR1 is LNHDA and CDR2 is SQIVND in the germline V gene (reference sequence). The CDR3 sequence: CASSTRGQTQNTEAFF. DNA for the CDR3: TGTGCCAGTAGTACCAGGGGACAGACCCAGAACACTGAAGCTTTCTTT.

This clonotype was observed once. This sequence joins TRBV18 and TRBJ1-1; D remains ambiguous. Looked up from germline, CDR1 is KGHSH and CDR2 is LQKENI. This CDR3 is built from 16 residues. The V end was cut by 0 bases, the J end by 0 bases, with 11 bases between. The CDR3 spells CASSPPTSGLNTEAFF. In DNA form, the CDR3 reads TGTGCCAGCTCACCACCAACGTCAGGCTTGAACACTGAAGCTTTCTTT.

This clonotype was seen repeatedly, ten times or more. The rearrangement links TRBV7-2 to TRBJ1-2; D unclear. The CDR3 loop spans 14 amino acids. V was shortened by 5 bases and J by 2 bases, with 12 bases between the two germline ends. Germline CDR1 reads SGHTA; CDR2 reads FQGNSA. CDR3 amino acids: CASSHPTANYGYTF. CDR3 bases: TGTGCCAGCAGCCATCCGACGGCGAACTATGGCTACACCTTC. The full variable domain, completed using reference TRBV7-2 and TRBJ1-2, is GAGVSQSPSNKVTEKGKDVELRCDPISGHTALYWYRQSLGQGLEFLIYFQGNSAPDKSGLPSDRFSAERTGGSVSTLTIQRTQQEDSAVYLCASSHPTANYGYTFGSGTRLTVV.

This clonotype was detected only a few times. The V and J genes are TRBV5-1 and TRBJ2-3; weak D call: TRBD2 (5 bases). Trimming stripped 4 bases from V and 2 bases from J, with 17 bases between. The CDR3 contains 16 residues. CDR1 and CDR2 (germline): SGHRS, YFSETQ. This CDR3 is CASSRQGGPYTDTQYF. DNA of the CDR3: TGCGCCAGCAGCCGCCAAGGCGGGCCTTACACAGATACGCAGTATTTT. The variable domain in full, completed from reference TRBV5-1 and TRBJ2-3, reads KAGVTQTPRYLIKTRGQQVTLSCSPISGHRSVSWYQQTPGQGLQFLFEYFSETQRNKGNFPGRFSGRQFSNSRSEMNVSTLELGDSALYLCASSRQGGPYTDTQYFGPGTRLTVL.

This clonotype was observed a handful of times. This rearrangement joins TRBV7-9 to TRBJ1-1; TRBD1 might be the D (5 bases). The germline CDR1 and CDR2 sequences are SEHNR and FQNEAQ (reference sequence). V was clipped by 6 bases and J by 4 bases, with 12 bases between them. The CDR3 has 13 residues. CDR3 residues: CASRSGGSTEAFF. The CDR3, as DNA: TGTGCCAGCAGGTCGGGGGGGTCCACTGAAGCTTTCTTT.

This clonotype occurred a few times. The chain uses TRBV14 and TRBJ2-7; D ambiguous. Looked up from germline, CDR1 is SGHDN and CDR2 is FVKESK. CDR3 length: 15 amino acids. V lost 1 base, J lost 4 bases, and 14 bases lay in between. This CDR3 reads CASSQVSVAAYEQYF. DNA of the CDR3: TGTGCCAGCAGCCAAGTATCGGTAGCAGCTTACGAGCAGTACTTC.

The V gene is TRBV6-5, the J gene TRBJ1-4, with D possibly TRBD1 on 5 matching bases. Looked up from germline, CDR1 is MNHEY and CDR2 is SVGAGI. V gave up 0 bases and J gave up 0 bases, with 5 bases separating them. The CDR3 is 15 amino acids. The CDR3 region has the DNA TGTGCCAGCAGTTACTCAGGGGCAACTAATGAAAAACTGTTTTTT. As protein: CASSYSGATNEKLFF.

The chain employs TRBV30 and TRBJ1-2; 7 bases agree with TRBD1. Germline V gene lookup returns CDR1 GTSNPN and CDR2 SVGIG (reference sequence). This CDR3 is 14 amino acids long. Losses at the gene ends were 4 bases for V and 3 bases for J; bases not matched to a gene: 8. The CDR3: CAWIEQGLYYGYTF. In DNA, the CDR3 is TGTGCCTGGATCGAACAGGGGCTCTACTATGGCTACACCTTC. The variable domain in full, completed from reference TRBV30 and TRBJ1-2, reads SQTIHQWPATLVQPVGSPLSLECTVEGTSNPNLYWYRQAAGRGLQLLFYSVGIGQISSEVPQNLSASRPQDRQFILSSKKLLLSDSGFYLCAWIEQGLYYGYTFGSGTRLTVV.

This rearrangement joins TRBV2 to TRBJ2-5; TRBD2 matches 14 bases. Germline CDR1 is SNHLY and CDR2 is FYNNEI. The length of the CDR3 is 17 residues. The V segment lost 5 bases and the J segment 3 bases; nucleotides outside the gene matches: 8. The CDR3 bases are TGTGCCAGCAGTAATCCCGGACTAGCGGGAGGAGAAGAGACCCAGTACTTC. As protein: CASSNPGLAGGEETQYF.

Only a few counts were recorded for this clonotype. The chain employs TRBV5-6 and TRBJ2-1; D is unresolved. V was shortened by 1 base and J by 6 bases, with 8 bases between the two germline ends. CDR3 size: 13 residues. Germline V lookup: CDR1 SGHDT, CDR2 YYEEEE. CDR3 nucleotide sequence: TGTGCCAGCAGCTTGAGGCCGGCCAATGAGCAGTTCTTC. Residues: CASSLRPANEQFF.

This clonotype was recorded a few times. The chain joins TRBV20-1 to TRBJ2-7; 12 nucleotides agree with TRBD2. The CDR3 consists of 14 residues. Germline V gives CDR1 DFQATT, CDR2 SNEGSKA (reference sequence). The CDR3 region has the DNA TGCAGCGGGACTAGCGGGTTCTACTCCTACGAGCAGTACTTC. It encodes CSGTSGFYSYEQYF.

This clonotype appeared a few times. The CDR3 coding sequence is TGCAGTGCTAGCGGGGCCGGGGATGAGCAGTTCTTC. Amino acids: CSASGAGDEQFF. The V gene is TRBV20-1, the J gene TRBJ2-1; either TRBD1 or TRBD2 may fit D (5 bases each). Per germline, CDR1 DFQATT and CDR2 SNEGSKA (reference sequence). The CDR3 is 12 amino acids. The V gene lost 3 bases and the J gene lost 8 bases, with 11 bases spanning the gap.

DNA of the CDR3: TGTGCCAGCAGTTTATCCCGGGGGGGACGTAATGAAAAACTGTTTTTT. Translated: CASSLSRGGRNEKLFF. The chain is built from TRBV27 and TRBJ1-4; possibly TRBD1 for D (5 bases). This CDR3 region has 16 residues. V was shortened by 0 bases and J by 4 bases, with 12 bases between the two germline ends. CDR1 and CDR2 from the germline V gene are MNHEY and SMNVEV (reference sequence).

This chain joins TRBV25-1 and TRBJ2-1, with 8 bases fitting TRBD1. V lost 3 bases and J lost 3; bases outside the gene matches: 4. This CDR3 spans 15 amino acids. Per germline, CDR1 MGHDK and CDR2 SYGVNS. The CDR3, as DNA: TGTGCCAGCAGTGACCCGGGACAGGACTACAATGAGCAGTTCTTC. Translation gives CASSDPGQDYNEQFF.

A few counts support this clonotype. The genes are TRBV20-1 and TRBJ2-4; D may be TRBD1 (6 bases). This CDR3 has 14 residues. Germline CDR1 and CDR2: DFQATT and SNEGSKA (reference sequence). Between the trimmed V and J ends, which lost 7 bases and 0 bases, there was a span of 13 bases. CDR3 nucleotides: TGCAGTGTCCCGACAGGACTAGCCAAAAACATTCAGTACTTC. Translated, it gives CSVPTGLAKNIQYF.

V usage is TRBV7-9 and J usage is TRBJ2-4; D may be TRBD2 (6 bases). Trimming removed 5 bases from V and 0 bases from J, with 20 bases in between. Per germline, CDR1 SEHNR and CDR2 FQNEAQ (reference sequence). This CDR3 is 18 amino acids long. Here the CDR3 reads CASSPRTGEGIAKNIQYF. DNA of the CDR3: TGTGCCAGCAGCCCAAGAACGGGAGAGGGAATAGCCAAAAACATTCAGTACTTC.